The following is a T cell receptor (beta chain) sequence with its context. This record comes from a study of blood T cell repertoires in COVID-19. Participants reported their clinical history, and cohort assignment relied on those reports. Cohort 3 recovered donors had two negative PCRs, clearance, or symptom resolution. There are 16 residues in the CDR3. Germline assignment: CDR1 SGHTA and CDR2 FQGTGA. The junction had 5 bases not matched to a gene; V was cut back by 0 bases and J by 4 bases. This table comes from immunoSEQ multiplex PCR, and its TCRdb copy is limited to in-frame clones, with some not included. The data show 220,000 or so clones, roughly 89% seen once.

This receptor was identified in a woman aged 40 to 50 who had recovered from COVID-19. The genes are TRBV7-3 and TRBJ2-2, with 7 bases matching TRBD2. The sample taken for sequencing was PBMCs or T cells enriched from blood (not recorded which). The CDR3 here is CASSLTGGVGTGELFF. CDR3 bases: TGTGCCAGCAGCTTAACGGGAGGGGTCGGCACCGGGGAGCTGTTTTTT.